These T cell receptor beta chains were read from a single sample in a study of T cell responses to AZD1222 COVID-19 vaccine. Some clones are missing from TCRdb's copy, which holds only in-frame ones; the method was immunoSEQ multiplex PCR. The sample has around 180,000 clones, around 94% seen once. The sequencing used peripheral blood, collected 28 days after the second AZD1222 dose. Receptors originate from an adult who received the AZD1222 COVID-19 vaccine. CDR3s include the opening cysteine and the closing phenylalanine or tryptophan. Each record gives: D gene, CDR3 length, V gene, clone size, J gene, CDR3 protein, CDR3 DNA. D genes are given only for firm matches. Clone size is given for some rows only: seen once, a few or many times, or a class if the clone is expanded.

D gene: .; CDR3 length: 15; V gene: TRBV10-1; clone size: .; J gene: TRBJ2-5; CDR3 protein: CASSDRDSPQETQYF; CDR3 DNA: TGCGCCAGCAGTGATCGAGACTCCCCCCAAGAGACCCAGTACTTC
D gene: .; CDR3 length: 11; V gene: TRBV2; clone size: once; J gene: TRBJ1-2; CDR3 protein: CASSETTSYTF; CDR3 DNA: TGTGCCAGCAGTGAAACAACTAGCTACACCTTC
D gene: .; CDR3 length: 14; V gene: TRBV11-2; clone size: .; J gene: TRBJ2-3; CDR3 protein: CASASGLRTDTQYF; CDR3 DNA: TGTGCCAGCGCCTCGGGCCTTCGCACAGATACGCAGTATTTT
D gene: .; CDR3 length: 14; V gene: TRBV28; clone size: .; J gene: TRBJ1-1; CDR3 protein: CASSLVRRPTEAFF; CDR3 DNA: TGTGCCAGCAGTTTAGTACGTCGACCCACTGAAGCTTTCTTT
D gene: TRBD1; CDR3 length: 15; V gene: TRBV4-1; clone size: once; J gene: TRBJ1-1; CDR3 protein: CASSQEWRGLSEAFF; CDR3 DNA: TGCGCCAGCAGCCAAGAATGGAGGGGGCTTTCTGAAGCTTTCTTT
D gene: TRBD1; CDR3 length: 18; V gene: TRBV10-1; clone size: .; J gene: TRBJ1-6; CDR3 protein: CASRCQGRGLSYNSPLHF; CDR3 DNA: TGCGCCAGCAGATGCCAGGGCAGGGGGCTTTCCTATAATTCACCCCTCCACTTT
D gene: TRBD1; CDR3 length: 14; V gene: TRBV29-1; clone size: .; J gene: TRBJ1-4; CDR3 protein: CSVEDPGTDGKLFF; CDR3 DNA: TGCAGCGTTGAAGATCCAGGGACAGACGGAAAACTGTTTTTT
D gene: .; CDR3 length: 15; V gene: TRBV21-1; clone size: .; J gene: TRBJ2-7; CDR3 protein: CASSKWGYPGGEQYF; CDR3 DNA: TGTGCCAGCAGCAAATGGGGATATCCCGGTGGGGAGCAGTACTTC
D gene: .; CDR3 length: 14; V gene: TRBV19; clone size: .; J gene: TRBJ1-5; CDR3 protein: CASSIIRGRWPQHF; CDR3 DNA: TGTGCCAGTAGTATCATCAGGGGAAGGTGGCCCCAGCATTTT
D gene: .; CDR3 length: 14; V gene: TRBV19; clone size: .; J gene: TRBJ1-2; CDR3 protein: CASSRPPVSYGYTF; CDR3 DNA: TGTGCCAGTAGCCGACCCCCAGTGAGCTATGGCTACACCTTC
D gene: TRBD2; CDR3 length: 15; V gene: TRBV3-1/TRBV3-2; clone size: .; J gene: TRBJ2-1; CDR3 protein: CASSRLAGIYNEQFF; CDR3 DNA: TGTGCCAGCAGTCGTCTAGCGGGGATATACAATGAGCAGTTCTTC
D gene: .; CDR3 length: 16; V gene: TRBV24-1; clone size: .; J gene: TRBJ2-3; CDR3 protein: CATSDAGVGPTDTQYF; CDR3 DNA: TGTGCCACCAGTGATGCAGGGGTTGGGCCTACAGATACGCAGTATTTT
D gene: TRBD1; CDR3 length: 18; V gene: TRBV19; clone size: .; J gene: TRBJ1-2; CDR3 protein: CASRSPGTGDPLNYGYTF; CDR3 DNA: TGTGCCAGTAGATCCCCCGGGACAGGGGACCCCTTAAACTATGGCTACACCTTC
D gene: .; CDR3 length: 13; V gene: TRBV6-5; clone size: once; J gene: TRBJ2-1; CDR3 protein: CATGQGGWNEQFF; CDR3 DNA: TGTGCCACCGGCCAGGGGGGCTGGAATGAGCAGTTCTTC
D gene: .; CDR3 length: 16; V gene: TRBV4-1; clone size: .; J gene: TRBJ1-1; CDR3 protein: CASSLPGRRGWTEAFF; CDR3 DNA: TGCGCCAGCAGCCTCCCAGGTCGCAGGGGCTGGACTGAAGCTTTCTTT
D gene: .; CDR3 length: 15; V gene: TRBV3-1/TRBV3-2; clone size: .; J gene: TRBJ1-2; CDR3 protein: CASSQDGRGDYGYTF; CDR3 DNA: TGTGCCAGCAGCCAAGATGGCAGGGGCGATTATGGCTACACCTTC
D gene: TRBD1; CDR3 length: 15; V gene: TRBV5-1; clone size: .; J gene: TRBJ1-2; CDR3 protein: CASSDRGKTNYGYTF; CDR3 DNA: TGCGCCAGCAGCGACAGGGGGAAGACTAACTATGGCTACACCTTC
D gene: .; CDR3 length: 19; V gene: TRBV4-1; clone size: .; J gene: TRBJ1-1; CDR3 protein: CASSQDGRLTSRDGTEAFF; CDR3 DNA: TGCGCCAGCAGCCAAGATGGGAGGTTGACGTCCAGAGATGGCACTGAAGCTTTCTTT
D gene: .; CDR3 length: 16; V gene: TRBV3-1/TRBV3-2; clone size: .; J gene: TRBJ1-2; CDR3 protein: CASSPRPAGRAHGYTF; CDR3 DNA: TGTGCCAGCAGCCCTCGCCCGGCGGGGCGGGCCCATGGCTACACCTTC
D gene: TRBD1; CDR3 length: 14; V gene: TRBV5-6; clone size: .; J gene: TRBJ2-7; CDR3 protein: CASSLGTGPYEQYF; CDR3 DNA: TGTGCCAGCAGCTTGGGGACAGGGCCCTACGAGCAGTACTTC
D gene: TRBD2; CDR3 length: 16; V gene: TRBV18; clone size: .; J gene: TRBJ2-2; CDR3 protein: CASSPISGGNTGELFF; CDR3 DNA: TGTGCCAGCTCCCCTATCTCGGGGGGGAACACCGGGGAGCTGTTTTTT
D gene: .; CDR3 length: 16; V gene: TRBV4-1; clone size: once; J gene: TRBJ1-4; CDR3 protein: CASSQGSAGPNEKLFF; CDR3 DNA: TGCGCCAGCAGCCAAGGTTCCGCAGGGCCAAATGAAAAACTGTTTTTT
D gene: TRBD1; CDR3 length: 15; V gene: TRBV6-6; clone size: .; J gene: TRBJ2-2; CDR3 protein: CVSSTTGVGTGELFF; CDR3 DNA: TGTGTCAGCAGTACGACAGGGGTGGGCACCGGGGAGCTGTTTTTT
D gene: .; CDR3 length: 12; V gene: TRBV19; clone size: .; J gene: TRBJ1-5; CDR3 protein: CASTVGNQPQHF; CDR3 DNA: TGTGCCAGTACAGTGGGCAATCAGCCCCAGCATTTT
D gene: .; CDR3 length: 15; V gene: TRBV2; clone size: .; J gene: TRBJ2-4; CDR3 protein: CASSEQRVAKNIQYF; CDR3 DNA: TGTGCCAGCAGTGAACAGCGGGTGGCCAAAAACATTCAGTACTTC
D gene: .; CDR3 length: 14; V gene: TRBV6-1; clone size: .; J gene: TRBJ1-6; CDR3 protein: CASSEARGSSPLHF; CDR3 DNA: TGTGCCAGCAGTGAAGCCCGGGGGAGTTCACCCCTCCACTTT
D gene: TRBD2; CDR3 length: 15; V gene: TRBV4-2; clone size: .; J gene: TRBJ2-1; CDR3 protein: CASSQALAGDNEQFF; CDR3 DNA: TGTGCCAGCAGCCAAGCACTAGCGGGAGATAATGAGCAGTTCTTC
D gene: .; CDR3 length: 14; V gene: TRBV18; clone size: .; J gene: TRBJ1-6; CDR3 protein: CASSSRSYNSPLHF; CDR3 DNA: TGTGCCAGCTCATCTCGCTCCTATAATTCACCCCTCCACTTT
D gene: .; CDR3 length: 17; V gene: TRBV9; clone size: .; J gene: TRBJ1-2; CDR3 protein: CASSVVGTYRANYGYTF; CDR3 DNA: TGTGCCAGCAGCGTGGTGGGTACCTACCGAGCTAACTATGGCTACACCTTC
D gene: .; CDR3 length: 13; V gene: TRBV18; clone size: .; J gene: TRBJ1-1; CDR3 protein: CASKETRNTEAFF; CDR3 DNA: TGTGCCAGCAAGGAGACCCGGAACACTGAAGCTTTCTTT
D gene: TRBD2; CDR3 length: 15; V gene: TRBV28; clone size: .; J gene: TRBJ2-2; CDR3 protein: CASSPRVAGAGELFF; CDR3 DNA: TGTGCCAGCAGTCCCCGGGTAGCGGGAGCCGGGGAGCTGTTTTTT
D gene: .; CDR3 length: 14; V gene: TRBV19; clone size: .; J gene: TRBJ1-1; CDR3 protein: CASTLGQGNTEAFF; CDR3 DNA: TGTGCCAGTACCCTGGGGCAGGGGAACACTGAAGCTTTCTTT
D gene: .; CDR3 length: 15; V gene: TRBV9; clone size: once; J gene: TRBJ1-2; CDR3 protein: CASSPTGTPRSGYTF; CDR3 DNA: TGTGCCAGCAGCCCCACCGGGACGCCAAGGAGTGGCTACACCTTC
D gene: .; CDR3 length: 15; V gene: TRBV6-5; clone size: .; J gene: TRBJ1-1; CDR3 protein: CASSYSFGRTSEAFF; CDR3 DNA: TGTGCCAGCAGTTACTCCTTTGGCCGCACTTCTGAAGCTTTCTTT
D gene: .; CDR3 length: 14; V gene: TRBV28; clone size: .; J gene: TRBJ1-5; CDR3 protein: CASSLRAGPGPQHF; CDR3 DNA: TGTGCCAGCAGTTTAAGGGCAGGCCCTGGACCCCAGCATTTT
D gene: .; CDR3 length: 11; V gene: TRBV5-6; clone size: .; J gene: TRBJ2-5; CDR3 protein: CASRYLETQYF; CDR3 DNA: TGTGCCAGCAGGTACCTCGAGACCCAGTACTTC
D gene: .; CDR3 length: 15; V gene: TRBV6-5; clone size: .; J gene: TRBJ1-6; CDR3 protein: CASSYSIRGDSPLHF; CDR3 DNA: TGTGCCAGCAGTTACTCGATCCGAGGCGATTCACCCCTCCACTTT
D gene: .; CDR3 length: 18; V gene: TRBV19; clone size: .; J gene: TRBJ2-7; CDR3 protein: CASSSRTGRAGVSYEQYF; CDR3 DNA: TGTGCCAGTAGTTCCCGGACAGGGCGGGCGGGAGTATCCTACGAGCAGTACTTC
D gene: .; CDR3 length: 17; V gene: TRBV15; clone size: .; J gene: TRBJ1-3; CDR3 protein: CATSPIAGRRSGNTIYF; CDR3 DNA: TGTGCCACCAGCCCAATAGCAGGGAGACGCTCTGGAAACACCATATATTTT
D gene: .; CDR3 length: 10; V gene: TRBV20-1; clone size: .; J gene: TRBJ2-7; CDR3 protein: CSAGNVEQYF; CDR3 DNA: TGCAGTGCCGGAAACGTCGAGCAGTACTTC
D gene: TRBD2; CDR3 length: 17; V gene: TRBV2; clone size: once; J gene: TRBJ2-1; CDR3 protein: CASSEPRLRGGGNEQFF; CDR3 DNA: TGTGCCAGCAGCGAGCCCAGGTTACGGGGGGGCGGGAATGAGCAGTTCTTC
D gene: .; CDR3 length: 14; V gene: TRBV28; clone size: .; J gene: TRBJ1-1; CDR3 protein: CASRTSGEIAEAFF; CDR3 DNA: TGTGCCAGCAGAACTTCAGGGGAAATCGCTGAAGCTTTCTTT
D gene: .; CDR3 length: 14; V gene: TRBV7-8; clone size: .; J gene: TRBJ2-5; CDR3 protein: CASSLNRAGETQYF; CDR3 DNA: TGTGCCAGCAGCTTAAATAGGGCCGGAGAGACCCAGTACTTC
D gene: TRBD2; CDR3 length: 17; V gene: TRBV2; clone size: .; J gene: TRBJ2-1; CDR3 protein: CASTGLAESTSYNEQFF; CDR3 DNA: TGTGCCAGCACGGGACTAGCGGAATCAACCTCCTACAATGAGCAGTTCTTC
D gene: .; CDR3 length: 14; V gene: TRBV10-2; clone size: .; J gene: TRBJ2-7; CDR3 protein: CASRSTGRKGEQYF; CDR3 DNA: TGCGCCAGCAGATCGACAGGGAGGAAGGGCGAGCAGTACTTC
D gene: TRBD1; CDR3 length: 12; V gene: TRBV19; clone size: .; J gene: TRBJ1-2; CDR3 protein: CAGTGTGDGYTF; CDR3 DNA: TGTGCCGGGACGGGGACAGGGGATGGCTACACCTTC
D gene: .; CDR3 length: 14; V gene: TRBV28; clone size: .; J gene: TRBJ1-1; CDR3 protein: CASSLFRMNTEAFF; CDR3 DNA: TGTGCCAGCAGTTTATTCCGGATGAACACTGAAGCTTTCTTT